The clone carrying this TCR beta chain was picked up a small number of times. Its matching antigen is unknown. A much bigger clone sits one base away, suggesting this may be a read error. The data belong to a study of blood T cells in healthy people across ages. A second PCR of 7 to 11 cycles used a sample-barcoded 5' primer and a J-beta primer mix. TCRdb independently ran MiXCR on the 5' RACE reads; one entry per CDR3 protein. The sample contains more than 1 million distinct CDR3 sequences, around 45% of which appear only once. Notes on the study in general: Per-million-T-cell TCR beta diversity fell roughly linearly with age. It was not possible, with unsorted PBMCs, to conclusively compare naive and antigen-experienced cells.

This receptor was taken from a woman aged 55-69 years in good health. The sample consisted of blood.

The CDR3 bases are TGTGCCAGCAGTCTCCGACCCGAGAATACCGACCAGTACTTC. It translates to CASSLRPENTDQYF. The chain uses TRBV5-5 and TRBJ2-5; D is uncertain. V shed 5 bases and J shed 10 bases, with 21 bases lying between them. The CDR3 totals 14 residues. CDR1 is SGHKS and CDR2 is YYEKEE in the germline V gene (reference sequence).